Below, 30 T cell receptor beta chains from the same sample are listed, as sequenced in a study of neurological immune-mediated disorders. From the 5' RACE reads, TCRdb called clonotypes with MiXCR, one entry per CDR3 protein. The sample lists 50,000 or so distinct CDR3 sequences, about 3.7% occurring once. The sample taken for sequencing was PBMCs. All receptors come from a man between 40 and 49 years old with multiple sclerosis.

This clonotype has a count of ten or more. CDR3 region: CASSLSAGGPNEQFF. CDR3 coding DNA: TGTGCCAGCAGCTTGTCAGCGGGGGGGCCAAATGAGCAGTTCTTC. V and J are TRBV7-2 and TRBJ2-1, with 10 bases that match TRBD2. The CDR3 covers 15 residues. V dropped 3 bases and J dropped 7; count of bases not matched to a gene: 6. Germline CDR1 reads SGHTA; CDR2 reads FQGNSA.

This clonotype was seen at least ten times. This chain joins TRBV11-2 and TRBJ2-5; D is ambiguous. Trimming shortened V by 2 bases and J by 5 bases, and 9 bases separated the two germline ends. Germline lookup yields CDR1 SGHAT and CDR2 FQNNGV. This CDR3 is 13 amino acids long. CDR3 bases: TGTGCCAGCAGCTTACAGGAGAGGGAGACCCAGTACTTC. It yields the protein CASSLQERETQYF.

This clonotype was seen at least ten times. V gene TRBV20-1 combines with J gene TRBJ1-4; D is possibly TRBD1 (6 bases). In germline, CDR1 is DFQATT, CDR2 SNEGSKA (reference sequence). The V gene lost 3 bases and the J gene lost 7 bases, with 15 bases spanning the gap. The CDR3 covers 14 residues. Written as DNA, the CDR3 is TGCAGTGCTAGCACCCCAGGGGTTGGTGAAAAACTGTTTTTT. This gives the protein CSASTPGVGEKLFF.

Comment on this clonotype: A read error may produce the germline difference seen at one junction end. The chain is built from TRBV28 and TRBJ1-5, with a possible D match to TRBD1 (5 bases). The CDR3 contains 16 residues. Germline V CDR1 and CDR2: MDHEN, SYDVKM. Here the CDR3 reads CASSVGGALSNQPQNF. CDR3 in DNA: TGTGCCAGCAGTGTCGGGGGAGCCTTAAGCAATCAGCCCCAGAATTTT.

This clonotype occurred many times. J is TRBJ2-5 and V is TRBV7-9, with TRBD2 identical over 9 bases. In germline, CDR1 is SEHNR, CDR2 FQNEAQ (reference sequence). V dropped 5 bases and J dropped 5; count of bases not matched to a gene: 9. The CDR3 covers 15 residues. DNA for the CDR3: TGTGCCAGCAGCCAGACTAGCGGCCTTCGTGAGACCCAGTACTTC. Translating gives CASSQTSGLRETQYF.

The sample holds many counts of this clonotype. This chain joins TRBV5-6 and TRBJ2-3, with no clear D. Trimming stripped 1 base from V and 1 base from J, with 4 bases between. The CDR3 has 13 residues. Germline V gene data show CDR1 as SGHDT and CDR2 as YYEEEE. CDR3 protein: CASSLKGTDTQYF. CDR3 DNA: TGTGCCAGCAGCTTGAAGGGCACAGATACGCAGTATTTT.

In its sample, this clonotype was seen many times. The chain joins TRBV5-1 to TRBJ1-2; D not certain. V lost 0 bases and J 6 bases, leaving 9 bases between the germline ends. Germline-derived CDR1 and CDR2 are SGHRS and YFSETQ. The length of the CDR3 is 13 residues. Here the CDR3 DNA reads TGCGCCAGCAGCTTGGCTGTGGGTGATGGCTACACCTTC. Protein sequence: CASSLAVGDGYTF.

This clonotype came up many times. The chain combines TRBV30 with TRBJ1-1, with D possibly matching TRBD1 (5 bases). Trimming took 7 bases from V and 5 from J, leaving 14 bases between them. The germline V gene has CDR1 GTSNPN and CDR2 SVGIG (reference sequence). The CDR3 totals 12 residues. CDR3 nucleotides: TGTGCCTTGGGACGGCGGGGGACTGAAGCTTTCTTT. It codes for CALGRRGTEAFF.

In this sample, this clonotype turned up many times. This rearrangement joins TRBV12-3 or TRBV12-4 to TRBJ1-1; D is unresolved. This CDR3 comprises 13 residues. The germline V and J ends were trimmed by 6 bases and 0 bases, with 8 bases remaining between them. In nucleotides, the CDR3 is TGTGCCAGCAGCCCTCAGTTGAACACTGAAGCTTTCTTT. It codes for CASSPQLNTEAFF.

This clonotype has ten or more counts. The J gene is TRBJ1-1, the V gene TRBV5-1; the match to TRBD1 covers 8 bases. CDR3 size: 15 residues. CDR1 and CDR2 from the germline V gene are SGHRS and YFSETQ. The V and J ends lost 5 bases and 0 bases, in that order; junction bases with no gene match: 6. The CDR3 DNA follows: TGCGCCAGCAGTAGCCAGGGGGCAATGAACACTGAAGCTTTCTTT. It yields the protein CASSSQGAMNTEAFF.

This clonotype came up many times. V gene TRBV5-1 combines with J gene TRBJ1-6; possible D gene TRBD1, 5 bases. V lost 2 bases, J lost 10 bases, and 16 bases lay in between. CDR1 is SGHRS, CDR2 YFSETQ, per germline. The CDR3 spans 15 residues. CDR3 region: CASSFLQGLGSPLHF. DNA for the CDR3: TGCGCCAGCAGCTTCTTGCAGGGTTTAGGGTCACCCCTCCACTTT.

This clonotype was observed many times. The gene calls are TRBV7-2 and TRBJ2-7, with no clear D. The CDR3 has 14 residues. The V gene lost 3 bases and the J gene lost 6 bases, with 15 bases spanning the gap. Looked up from germline, CDR1 is SGHTA and CDR2 is FQGNSA. For the CDR3, the DNA is TGTGCCAGCAGCTTCAACCCCGGGCTCGTCGAGCAGTACTTC. This translates into CASSFNPGLVEQYF. The full variable domain, with the rest looked up from reference TRBV7-2 and TRBJ2-7, is GAGVSQSPSNKVTEKGKDVELRCDPISGHTALYWYRQSLGQGLEFLIYFQGNSAPDKSGLPSDRFSAERTGGSVSTLTIQRTQQEDSAVYLCASSFNPGLVEQYFGPGTRLTVT.

This clonotype was detected many times. V and J are TRBV28 and TRBJ1-1; 9 bases align to TRBD1. The CDR3 is 13 amino acids. CDR1 and CDR2 (germline): MDHEN, SYDVKM. With 10 bases clipped from V and 6 bases from J, the junction kept 9 bases outside the gene matches. The CDR3 DNA reads TGTGCCACTCTACGGGACAGGGTCTCTGAAGCTTTCTTT. Residues: CATLRDRVSEAFF.

This clonotype was seen ten or more times. The chain carries TRBV5-1 and TRBJ2-5; TRBD1 aligns across 9 bases. Germline V gene data show CDR1 as SGHRS and CDR2 as YFSETQ. Trimming cost V 4 bases and J 4 bases; bases outside gene matches: 5. The CDR3 is 14 amino acids. CDR3: CASSVTGGLETQYF. The CDR3 DNA reads as TGCGCCAGCAGCGTAACAGGGGGCTTAGAGACCCAGTACTTC.

In this sample, this clonotype turned up many times. This sequence joins TRBV25-1 and TRBJ2-5, with 11 nucleotides matching TRBD2. The CDR3 is 16 residues long. The V gene end was trimmed by 4 bases and the J gene end by 4 bases; junction bases not matched to a gene: 8. Germline-derived CDR1 and CDR2 are MGHDK and SYGVNS. Here the CDR3 DNA reads TGTGCCAGCAGTGCGTTGACTAGCGGGGTGGGAGAGACCCAGTACTTC. This codes for CASSALTSGVGETQYF.

This clonotype was recorded at least ten times. The gene calls are TRBV20-1 and TRBJ2-7, with D perhaps TRBD1 or TRBD2 (5 bases each). Trimming pared 3 bases from V and 2 bases from J, leaving 11 bases between. The CDR3 length is 13 residues. Looked up from germline, CDR1 is DFQATT and CDR2 is SNEGSKA (reference sequence). The CDR3 reads CSARFTGPYEQYF. The CDR3 DNA follows: TGCAGTGCTAGGTTCACGGGACCCTACGAGCAGTACTTC.

This clonotype was seen repeatedly, ten times or more. This rearrangement joins TRBV12-5 to TRBJ2-1; 8 positions match TRBD1. Germline CDR1 and CDR2: LGHNT and FRNRAP. The J segment lost 4 bases and the V segment lost 4 bases, leaving 9 bases of the junction unmatched. The CDR3 covers 16 residues. For the CDR3, the DNA is TGTGCTAGTGGTTCCAGGACAGGGCCCGTTTACAATGAGCAGTTCTTC. Residues: CASGSRTGPVYNEQFF.

This clonotype was observed many times. The chain employs TRBV7-6 and TRBJ2-3, with D unclear. The V gene lost 1 base and the J gene lost 2 bases, with 4 bases spanning the gap. The CDR3 runs to 13 residues. Germline loops: CDR1 SGHVS, CDR2 FNYEAQ. CDR3 amino acids: CASSLGHTDTQYF. The CDR3 coding sequence is TGTGCCAGCAGCTTAGGACACACAGATACGCAGTATTTT.

This clonotype has ten or more counts. The rearrangement uses TRBV2 and TRBJ2-3, with D tentatively TRBD2 (6 bases). The germline V and J ends were trimmed by 3 bases and 1 base, with 14 bases remaining between them. CDR1 and CDR2 from the germline V gene are SNHLY and FYNNEI. The CDR3 runs to 16 residues. The CDR3 is CASSDRGGLGTDTQYF. Here the CDR3 DNA reads TGTGCCAGCAGTGACCGCGGAGGGCTCGGCACAGATACGCAGTATTTT.

The table lists this clonotype with many counts. The chain has TRBV10-3 and TRBJ2-1; D call uncertain. V lost 3 bases and J lost 6, with 9 bases in between. The V gene's germline CDR1 is ENHRY and CDR2 SYGVKD. There are 13 residues in the CDR3. CDR3 nucleotides: TGTGCCATCAGTGATCGACAATCCAATGAGCAGTTCTTC. Amino acids: CAISDRQSNEQFF.

The sample holds many counts of this clonotype. The chain links TRBV5-1 to TRBJ1-2; no firm D call. Trimming stripped 0 bases from V and 7 bases from J, with 13 bases between. CDR1 and CDR2 from the germline V gene are SGHRS and YFSETQ. This CDR3 region has 14 residues. Here the CDR3 DNA reads TGCGCCAGCAGCTTGGCCGCGCTGGATGGTGGCTACACCTTC. It codes for CASSLAALDGGYTF.

In its sample, this clonotype was seen many times. The chain has TRBV12-3 or TRBV12-4 and TRBJ2-3; 9 nucleotides match TRBD2. The CDR3 extends over 16 amino acids. Unmatched junction bases numbered 9, after V lost 3 bases and J lost 5 bases. The CDR3 DNA sequence: TGTGCCAGCAGTTTTCAGGGCGGGGGGGCACGAGATACGCAGTATTTT. This encodes CASSFQGGGARDTQYF.

This clonotype is deemed medium-sized. This chain joins TRBV6-5 and TRBJ1-2; no clear D gene. The V gene's germline CDR1 is MNHEY and CDR2 SVGAGI. The CDR3 runs to 14 residues. V was shortened by 5 bases and J by 0 bases, with 10 bases between the two germline ends. The CDR3 DNA sequence: TGTGCCAGCAGTGAACAGCCCTCTAACTATGGCTACACCTTC. Amino acids: CASSEQPSNYGYTF.

This clonotype came up many times. This chain joins TRBV9 and TRBJ1-3; D remains ambiguous. V lost 4 bases and J lost 9, with 23 bases in between. Germline CDR1 reads SGDLS; CDR2 reads YYNGEE. This CDR3 comprises 16 residues. This CDR3 reads CASSPPTGPESSTIYF. DNA of the CDR3: TGTGCCAGCAGCCCCCCCACCGGGCCCGAAAGCAGCACCATATATTTT.

The chain carries TRBV5-1 and TRBJ2-1; 8 bases match TRBD2. Germline V gives CDR1 SGHRS, CDR2 YFSETQ. The CDR3 is made up of 14 amino acids. The trim removed 1 base at V and 3 bases at J, leaving 0 bases unmatched. CDR3 bases: TGCGCCAGCAGCTTGCGGGAGGGCTACAATGAGCAGTTCTTC. Protein sequence: CASSLREGYNEQFF.

This clonotype was seen at least ten times. V is TRBV27 and J is TRBJ1-5; D ambiguous. There are 13 residues in the CDR3. CDR1 is MNHEY, CDR2 SMNVEV, per germline (reference sequence). The V and J ends lost 5 bases and 5 bases respectively, with 10 bases between them. For the CDR3, the DNA is TGTGCCAGCAGTGCGACTGTTTATCAGCCCCAGCATTTT. The encoded protein is CASSATVYQPQHF.

This clonotype was observed many times. This chain connects TRBV29-1 to TRBJ2-1; D is unclear. V lost 3 bases, J lost 2 bases, and 11 bases lay in between. CDR1 SQVTM and CDR2 ANQGSEA come from the germline V gene. The CDR3 is 14 residues long. DNA for the CDR3: TGCAGCGTTGACGGACGAGCAGCCTACAATGAGCAGTTCTTC. Residues: CSVDGRAAYNEQFF.

This clonotype has at least ten counts. The rearrangement links TRBV15 to TRBJ2-7; 7 nucleotides line up with TRBD1. The V segment lost 1 base and the J segment 5 bases; nucleotides outside the gene matches: 14. The CDR3 sequence is 17 residues long. The germline gives CDR1 LNHNV, CDR2 YYDKDF (reference sequence). This chain's CDR3 is CATSRGPILDRDHEQYF. The CDR3 nucleotides read TGTGCCACCAGCAGAGGGCCCATCCTAGACAGGGACCACGAGCAGTACTTC.

This clonotype was recorded at least ten times. The CDR3 sequence: CASRTTVPGELFF. DNA of the CDR3: TGTGCCAGCAGAACGACAGTCCCCGGGGAGCTGTTTTTT. This rearrangement joins TRBV5-5 to TRBJ2-2; the D gene is possibly TRBD1 (5 bases). Trimming pared 5 bases from V and 6 bases from J, leaving 11 bases between. The CDR3 is 13 residues long. Germline V lookup: CDR1 SGHKS, CDR2 YYEKEE (reference sequence).

This clonotype came up many times. This chain joins TRBV7-2 and TRBJ2-5, with TRBD2 matching 8 bases. V was clipped by 4 bases and J by 7 bases; unmatched bases: 14. Germline CDR1 reads SGHTA; CDR2 reads FQGNSA. This CDR3 is built from 16 residues. In DNA form, the CDR3 reads TGTGCCAGCAGCTCCCGAGGAGCGGGGGCACAGGGGACCCAGTACTTC. Protein sequence: CASSSRGAGAQGTQYF.